The subject of this entry is one T cell receptor beta chain. Its antigen is unknown. This record comes from a study of glioma-infiltrating T cells after dendritic cell vaccination. Whole-study context: Between the early 2000s and the early 2010s, patients got autologous tumor lysate-pulsed dendritic cell vaccines. Dendritic cell vaccine was injected intradermally three times, biweekly. Findings and limits, study-wide: Estimated pretreatment TIL content predicted outcome after dendritic cell vaccination.

Input was approximately 2 ug genomic DNA, or all available if less. Sequenced by immunoSEQ multiplex PCR; TCRdb stores in-frame clones only, minus some. The table has tens of thousands of clones, around 79% seen once. The sample in question was blood, obtained before dendritic cell vaccination. The clonotype originates from a human donor with glioblastoma.

CDR3 in amino acids: CSARYGYEQYF. CDR3 coding DNA: TGCAGTGCTAGATACGGCTACGAGCAGTACTTC. The chain joins TRBV20-1 to TRBJ2-7; D not resolved. Germline CDR1 reads DFQATT; CDR2 reads SNEGSKA (reference sequence). V was cut by 2 bases and J by 3 bases, with 5 bases left in between. The length of the CDR3 is 11 residues.